The 27 T cell receptor beta chains given below trace back to one sample, sequenced in a study of T cell responses to AZD1222 COVID-19 vaccine. TCRdb keeps only in-frame clones here, not all; method: immunoSEQ multiplex PCR. Here the sample spans 130,000 or so clones, 70% to 90% being singletons. This material consisted of peripheral blood, taken on day 0 of AZD1222 vaccination. The receptor source for this set is an adult in good health.

This clone was recorded only once. The rearrangement uses TRBV5-1 and TRBJ2-7; no firm D call. V lost 0 bases and J lost 6, with 10 bases in between. This CDR3 comprises 13 residues. Germline-derived CDR1 and CDR2 are SGHRS and YFSETQ. CDR3 DNA sequence: TGCGCCAGCAGCTTGGCTGGGTTTAGCGAGCAGTACTTC. Translation gives CASSLAGFSEQYF.

A remark on this clone: Other nucleotide sequences in the sample specify the same CDR3. This chain links TRBV7-2 with TRBJ2-2, with 8 nucleotides matching TRBD1. Germline assignment: CDR1 SGHTA and CDR2 FQGNSA. CDR3 length: 15 residues. The V and J ends lost 5 bases and 1 base, in that order; junction bases with no gene match: 3. CDR3 nucleotides: TGTGCCAGCAGCCCGACAGGGGAGAACACCGGGGAGCTGTTTTTT. This translates into CASSPTGENTGELFF.

The rearrangement links TRBV27 to TRBJ1-5; D may be TRBD1 (6 bases). Trimming removed 6 bases at V and 6 bases at J, with 18 bases between. The CDR3 loop spans 15 amino acids. The V gene's germline CDR1 is MNHEY and CDR2 SMNVEV (reference sequence). The CDR3 protein is CASSPAGGAGQPQHF. For the CDR3, the DNA is TGTGCCAGCAGCCCTGCCGGGGGGGCTGGTCAGCCCCAGCATTTT.

This clone was found a few times. The chain uses TRBV9 and TRBJ1-1; perhaps TRBD1 as D (6 bases). CDR1 SGDLS and CDR2 YYNGEE come from the germline V gene. The CDR3 spans 14 residues. Between the trimmed V and J ends, which lost 4 bases and 3 bases, there was a span of 13 bases. The CDR3 sequence is CASSTRDTYTEAFF. The CDR3 region has the DNA TGTGCCAGCAGCACCCGGGACACATACACTGAAGCTTTCTTT.

V and J are TRBV5-1 and TRBJ2-7, with D perhaps TRBD1 (5 bases). Germline V CDR1 and CDR2: SGHRS, YFSETQ. This CDR3 has 13 amino acids. The V and J ends lost 0 bases and 6 bases respectively, with 10 bases between them. The CDR3 loop is CASSLAGPVEQYF. The CDR3 bases are TGCGCCAGCAGCTTGGCAGGGCCAGTCGAGCAGTACTTC.

The sample holds one count of this clone. This chain uses TRBV5-6 with TRBJ2-7, with a tentative D call TRBD2 (6 bases). V dropped 4 bases and J dropped 4 bases, with 12 bases sitting between them. CDR3 length: 13 amino acids. Germline CDR1 reads SGHDT; CDR2 reads YYEEEE. CDR3 in DNA: TGTGCCAGCAGCCCTGGCGGGATTTACGAGCAGTACTTC. Its protein is CASSPGGIYEQYF.

The chain employs TRBV28 and TRBJ2-7; D is undetermined. Germline assignment: CDR1 MDHEN and CDR2 SYDVKM. With 9 bases removed from V and 0 bases from J, the gap between germline ends came to 21 bases. The length of the CDR3 is 16 residues. CDR3 protein: CASSFLSRVSSYEQYF. In nucleotides, the CDR3 is TGTGCCAGTTCGTTTTTGTCCCGAGTGAGCTCCTACGAGCAGTACTTC.

The chain carries TRBV6-5 and TRBJ2-7; TRBD1 matches at 8 bases. CDR3 length: 14 residues. V shed 6 bases and J 2 bases; nucleotides not matched to a gene: 6. Germline loops: CDR1 MNHEY, CDR2 SVGAGI. This CDR3 reads CASSSGGGPYEQYF. Here the CDR3 DNA reads TGTGCCAGCAGCTCAGGGGGCGGACCCTACGAGCAGTACTTC.

This chain uses TRBV15 with TRBJ2-7, with D possibly matching TRBD1 (6 bases). The CDR3 has 13 residues. Deletions cut 5 bases from V and 4 bases from J, with 12 bases between. Germline-derived CDR1 and CDR2 are LNHNV and YYDKDF (reference sequence). The CDR3: CATSRDKPYEQYF. In DNA, the CDR3 is TGTGCCACCAGCCGGGACAAACCTTACGAGCAGTACTTC.

The chain joins TRBV2 to TRBJ2-7, with D possibly matching TRBD2 (5 bases). V gave up 11 bases and J gave up 2 bases, with 19 bases separating them. The germline V gene has CDR1 SNHLY and CDR2 FYNNEI. The CDR3 covers 14 residues. In DNA, the CDR3 is TGTGCCGGACGGGAAGGCCGAGACACCTACGAGCAGTACTTC. Its translation: CAGREGRDTYEQYF.

The genes are TRBV7-2 and TRBJ1-5; D may be TRBD1 (6 bases). CDR1 is SGHTA and CDR2 is FQGNSA in the germline V gene. Trimming pared 5 bases from V and 5 bases from J, leaving 19 bases between. The CDR3 loop spans 16 amino acids. The CDR3 DNA reads as TGTGCCAGCAGCCGGGGGGGCCTCCCCCCAGATCAGCCCCAGCATTTT. Amino acid sequence: CASSRGGLPPDQPQHF.

The V and J genes are TRBV7-8 and TRBJ1-3; D is ambiguous. CDR3 length: 15 residues. Germline lookup yields CDR1 SGHVS and CDR2 FQNEAQ. The V end lost 5 bases, the J end lost 0 bases, and 11 bases lay between the germline ends. For the CDR3, the DNA is TGTGCCAGCAGCCTAAGTTTAGGCTCTGGAAACACCATATATTTT. This codes for CASSLSLGSGNTIYF. The whole variable domain, remainder taken from reference TRBV7-8 and TRBJ1-3, is GAGVSQSPRYKVAKRGQDVALRCDPISGHVSLFWYQQALGQGPEFLTYFQNEAQLDKSGLPSDRFFAERPEGSVSTLKIQRTQQEDSAVYLCASSLSLGSGNTIYFGEGSWLTVV.

This chain links TRBV15 with TRBJ2-5; a weak D match, TRBD2 (6 bases). The CDR3 contains 16 residues. V was clipped by 0 bases and J by 2 bases, with 13 bases between them. Germline V gives CDR1 LNHNV, CDR2 YYDKDF (reference sequence). CDR3 residues: CATSRDMRDPQETQYF. The CDR3 DNA reads TGTGCCACCAGCAGAGATATGCGGGACCCTCAAGAGACCCAGTACTTC.

V gene TRBV6-5 combines with J gene TRBJ1-2; unclear D gene. Germline CDR1 is MNHEY and CDR2 is SVGAGI. V lost 0 bases, J lost 0 bases, and 5 bases lay in between. This CDR3 has 14 residues. The CDR3 is CASSYSGTNYGYTF. The CDR3 DNA follows: TGTGCCAGCAGTTACTCCGGGACTAACTATGGCTACACCTTC.

This sequence joins TRBV2 and TRBJ1-1, with unresolved D. Germline-derived CDR1 and CDR2 are SNHLY and FYNNEI. CDR3 length: 12 amino acids. Trimming took off 7 bases at V and 5 bases at J, with 11 bases between the two ends. This chain's CDR3 is CASIIRETEAFF. In DNA, the CDR3 is TGTGCCAGCATCATACGGGAGACTGAAGCTTTCTTT.

The sample holds a few counts of this clone. The DNA for the CDR3 is TGTGCCAGCAGTGAATCTCGAGGGACAGCCCATTTTCAGCCCCAGCATTTT. Its translation: CASSESRGTAHFQPQHF. The chain recombines TRBV2 with TRBJ1-5; 7 nucleotides match TRBD1. The V gene end was trimmed by 2 bases and the J gene end by 6 bases; junction bases not matched to a gene: 13. CDR3 size: 17 residues. Germline V gene sequence: CDR1 SNHLY, CDR2 FYNNEI.

This clone was counted only a few times. The chain links TRBV6-6 to TRBJ2-7; a possible D gene is TRBD1 (6 bases). The CDR3 extends over 15 amino acids. In germline, CDR1 is MNHNY, CDR2 SVGAGI (reference sequence). V gave up 2 bases and J gave up 5 bases, with 16 bases separating them. CDR3 DNA sequence: TGTGCCAGCAGTTACACTTCTGGACAGTTCAACGAGCAGTACTTC. This gives the protein CASSYTSGQFNEQYF.

The chain has TRBV30 and TRBJ1-1; D might be TRBD1 (5 bases). Germline CDR1 and CDR2: GTSNPN and SVGIG (reference sequence). V lost 3 bases to trimming and J lost 3 bases, with 17 bases between them. The CDR3 length is 15 residues. In DNA form, the CDR3 reads TGTGCCTGGAGGGCGGACATTCATGGGGACACTGAAGCTTTCTTT. Protein sequence: CAWRADIHGDTEAFF.

The CDR3 loop is CASSRGTVGTEAFF. For the CDR3, the DNA is TGTGCCAGCAGTCGCGGGACAGTGGGCACTGAAGCTTTCTTT. The chain combines TRBV6-5 with TRBJ1-1, with 7 bases aligning to TRBD1. This CDR3 has 14 residues. V lost 5 bases and J lost 4; bases outside the gene matches: 7. In germline, CDR1 is MNHEY, CDR2 SVGAGI.

V is TRBV5-8 and J is TRBJ2-2; TRBD1 matches at 8 bases. Trimming at V came to 0 bases and at J to 6 bases, leaving 4 bases not matched to a gene. The CDR3 is 15 residues long. Per germline, CDR1 SGHTS and CDR2 YDEGEE. The CDR3 loop is CASSLGTGFAGELFF. DNA of the CDR3: TGTGCCAGCAGCTTGGGGACAGGGTTCGCCGGGGAGCTGTTTTTT.

The J gene is TRBJ1-4, the V gene TRBV24-1; TRBD1 is a possible D gene (6 bases). The length of the CDR3 is 14 residues. V was pared by 6 bases and J by 7 bases, with 14 bases between. The V gene's germline CDR1 is KGHDR and CDR2 SFDVKD. CDR3 sequence reads: CATSRPGDAEKLFF. The DNA of the CDR3 is TGTGCCACCAGTAGACCAGGGGATGCTGAAAAACTGTTTTTT.

The count of this clone is one. The chain uses TRBV7-2 and TRBJ2-2; D ambiguous. The germline V gene encodes CDR1 SGHTA and CDR2 FQGNSA. Deletions cut 5 bases from V and 1 base from J, with 8 bases between. The CDR3 has 14 amino acids. The CDR3 coding sequence is TGTGCCAGCAGCGCCACAGTGAACACCGGGGAGCTGTTTTTT. This encodes CASSATVNTGELFF.

The chain carries TRBV7-6 and TRBJ2-1, with TRBD1 matching 7 bases. J was trimmed by 8 bases and V by 1 base; bases with no gene match: 5. Germline V CDR1 and CDR2: SGHVS, FNYEAQ. This CDR3 comprises 14 residues. CDR3 in amino acids: CASSLVTGDHEQFF. The CDR3 DNA reads as TGTGCCAGCAGCTTAGTTACAGGGGACCATGAGCAGTTCTTC.

The rearrangement joins TRBV6-5 to TRBJ1-3; D gene ambiguous. Germline CDR1 and CDR2: MNHEY and SVGAGI. The CDR3 has 14 residues. Trimming removed 8 bases from V and 1 base from J, with 12 bases in between. DNA for the CDR3: TGTGCCAGCCGGGCGTTTGAGTCTGGAAACACCATATATTTT. Protein: CASRAFESGNTIYF.

V usage is TRBV27 and J usage is TRBJ2-7, with 11 bases matching TRBD1. This CDR3 contains 14 residues. Germline CDR1 and CDR2: MNHEY and SMNVEV (reference sequence). The V segment lost 4 bases and the J segment 7 bases; nucleotides outside the gene matches: 6. The CDR3 sequence: CASSSGTGGYEQYF. DNA of the CDR3: TGTGCCAGCAGTTCCGGGACAGGGGGTTATGAGCAGTACTTC.

The rearrangement links TRBV5-6 to TRBJ1-1; tentative D call: TRBD1 (6 bases). The CDR3 covers 15 residues. Germline CDR1 SGHDT, CDR2 YYEEEE. V gave up 4 bases and J gave up 4 bases, with 17 bases separating them. This CDR3 reads CASSPQAGASTEAFF. CDR3 DNA sequence: TGTGCCAGCAGCCCCCAAGCGGGGGCGAGCACTGAAGCTTTCTTT.

The gene calls are TRBV6-2 or TRBV6-3 and TRBJ1-1, with 8 bases identical to TRBD1. V lost 4 bases and J lost 1; bases outside the gene matches: 5. The CDR3 contains 15 residues. The V gene's germline CDR1 is MNHEY and CDR2 SVGEGT. The CDR3 loop is CASSSQGAQNTEAFF. In DNA form, the CDR3 reads TGTGCCAGCAGTTCTCAGGGGGCCCAGAACACTGAAGCTTTCTTT.